This T cell receptor beta chain was captured in a study of control samples from healthy donors and cancer patients. Clones were read by immunoSEQ multiplex PCR, and TCRdb kept only the in-frame ones, dropping some. The table has more than 95,000 clones, 88% seen once. Per the germline V gene, CDR1 is SGHRS and CDR2 is YFSETQ. Trimming took 2 bases from V and 2 from J, leaving 13 bases between them. The CDR3 has 15 residues. Sequences were obtained from blood. This chain uses TRBV5-1 with TRBJ1-1; a weak D match, TRBD1 (6 bases). The clonotype was recovered from a woman in her 70s in good health. CDR3 amino acids: CASSFTGTPNTEAFF. Here the CDR3 DNA reads TGCGCCAGCAGCTTTACCGGGACACCCAACACTGAAGCTTTCTTT. The full variable domain, rest sourced from reference TRBV5-1 and TRBJ1-1, is KAGVTQTPRYLIKTRGQQVTLSCSPISGHRSVSWYQQTPGQGLQFLFEYFSETQRNKGNFPGRFSGRQFSNSRSEMNVSTLELGDSALYLCASSFTGTPNTEAFFGQGTRLTVV.